A single sample gave rise to the 22 T cell receptor beta chains below, sequenced in a study of T cell repertoires in cytomegalovirus infection. For these TCRs, the target antigens are not known. TCRdb itself ran the reads through MiXCR, one entry per CDR3 protein. Altogether approximately 730,000 distinct CDR3 sequences are present, 30% to 35% being singletons, with the ten largest covering 15% to 20%. This specimen was cultured PBMCs, taken from culture after CMV antigen stimulation. Receptors were obtained from a human donor in good health (CMV status not recorded). Some clones in this sample may be carry-over from other donors' samples.

This clonotype was counted a few times. The chain has TRBV7-9 and TRBJ2-2; weak D call: TRBD1 (5 bases). The CDR3 contains 13 residues. From germline, CDR1 is SEHNR and CDR2 FQNEAQ (reference sequence). V lost 8 bases, J lost 4 bases, and 11 bases lay in between. CDR3 loop: CASWAGLTGELFF. The DNA of the CDR3 is TGTGCCAGCTGGGCAGGGCTCACCGGGGAGCTGTTTTTT.

The chain joins TRBV6-1 to TRBJ2-7, with D perhaps TRBD1 (5 bases). V was pared by 4 bases and J by 4 bases, with 11 bases between. The CDR3 is 13 residues long. From germline, CDR1 is MNHNS and CDR2 SASEGT. The CDR3, as DNA: TGTGCCAGCAGTGTTAACAGACAGTACGAGCAGTACTTC. This encodes CASSVNRQYEQYF.

The rearrangement joins TRBV7-2 to TRBJ2-1, with 7 positions matching TRBD2. Per germline, CDR1 SGHTA and CDR2 FQGNSA. After removal of 6 bases from V and 4 bases from J, the junction contained 9 bases not matched to a gene. This CDR3 is 15 amino acids long. CDR3 sequence (DNA): TGTGCCAGCAGTCGCGGGACTACCTCTTACAATGAGCAGTTCTTC. Residues: CASSRGTTSYNEQFF.

This clonotype showed up just once. The V gene is TRBV28, the J gene TRBJ2-3; D is unclear. This CDR3 comprises 13 residues. The V gene lost 2 bases and the J gene lost 5 bases, with 8 bases spanning the gap. Germline loops: CDR1 MDHEN, CDR2 SYDVKM. In DNA form, the CDR3 reads TGTGCCAGCAGTTTAATACAGCTAGATACGCAGTATTTT. Protein: CASSLIQLDTQYF.

This chain links TRBV7-9 with TRBJ1-2; D is unresolved. V dropped 3 bases and J dropped 2 bases, with 10 bases sitting between them. The CDR3 has 14 residues. Germline CDR1 is SEHNR and CDR2 is FQNEAQ (reference sequence). CDR3 residues: CASSFGLGNYGYTF. In nucleotides, the CDR3 is TGTGCCAGCAGCTTCGGCCTGGGGAACTATGGCTACACCTTC.

There are a few counts of this clonotype. The rearrangement links TRBV19 to TRBJ2-7; 12 nucleotides align to TRBD2. Germline V CDR1 and CDR2: LNHDA, SQIVND (reference sequence). With 5 bases clipped from V and 2 bases from J, the junction kept 4 bases outside the gene matches. The CDR3 totals 15 residues. This chain's CDR3 is CASSVRTSGTYEQYF. The CDR3 coding sequence is TGTGCCAGTAGTGTCAGGACTAGCGGGACCTACGAGCAGTACTTC.

This clonotype was observed a few times. The rearrangement joins TRBV11-2 to TRBJ2-1; D is perhaps TRBD1 (6 bases). V gave up 5 bases and J gave up 2 bases, with 16 bases separating them. The CDR3 is 16 residues long. Per the germline V gene, CDR1 is SGHAT and CDR2 is FQNNGV. The CDR3 nucleotides are TGTGCCAGCAGCCCCCGGTGGGACAACCCCTACAATGAGCAGTTCTTC. Protein sequence: CASSPRWDNPYNEQFF.

The chain employs TRBV24-1 and TRBJ2-1; D might be TRBD2 (6 bases). The germline CDR1 and CDR2 sequences are KGHDR and SFDVKD. The V end was cut by 3 bases, the J end by 6 bases, with 20 bases between. The CDR3 consists of 17 residues. The CDR3: CATSDPALGGDFNEQFF. CDR3 DNA: TGTGCCACCAGTGATCCGGCCCTCGGCGGGGACTTCAATGAGCAGTTCTTC.

The V call is TRBV5-4, the J call TRBJ1-1; tentatively, D is TRBD1 (5 bases). The CDR3 covers 14 residues. V shed 5 bases and J shed 1 base, with 12 bases lying between them. Per the germline V gene, CDR1 is SGHNT and CDR2 is YYREEE (reference sequence). CDR3 loop: CASRSGPPNTEAFF. The CDR3 region has the DNA TGTGCCAGCAGGTCGGGACCGCCGAACACTGAAGCTTTCTTT.

In its sample, this clonotype was seen a few times. The chain uses TRBV20-1 and TRBJ2-3; D gene unclear. The V end was cut by 3 bases, the J end by 1 base, with 8 bases between. Germline loops: CDR1 DFQATT, CDR2 SNEGSKA (reference sequence). The CDR3 sequence is 13 residues long. The CDR3 reads CSARDSRTDTQYF. The CDR3 DNA reads TGCAGTGCTAGGGATTCCCGCACAGATACGCAGTATTTT.

The chain recombines TRBV6-1 with TRBJ1-2, with TRBD1 as a possible D gene (5 bases). Germline lookup yields CDR1 MNHNS and CDR2 SASEGT. The length of the CDR3 is 19 residues. V dropped 2 bases and J dropped 3 bases, with 25 bases sitting between them. The CDR3: CASSELGSGVGRGHYGYTF. CDR3 coding DNA: TGTGCCAGCAGTGAATTGGGCAGTGGGGTGGGGAGGGGTCACTATGGCTACACCTTC.

This clonotype was observed at least ten times. This rearrangement joins TRBV12-3 or TRBV12-4 to TRBJ1-1, with D unclear. The CDR3 is 12 amino acids. The ends were cut back, 3 bases at V and 4 bases at J, with 6 bases in the middle. The chain's CDR3 is CASSFWGTEAFF. CDR3 DNA sequence: TGTGCCAGCAGTTTTTGGGGCACTGAAGCTTTCTTT.

This clonotype was seen a few times. The chain has TRBV6-2 or TRBV6-3 and TRBJ1-2; D unclear. Trimming took 5 bases from V and 5 from J, leaving 12 bases between them. Germline V lookup: CDR1 MNHEY, CDR2 SVGEGT. The CDR3 consists of 13 residues. Here the CDR3 reads CASSKDGTYGYTF. In nucleotides, the CDR3 is TGTGCCAGCAGTAAGGACGGTACTTATGGCTACACCTTC.

The genes are TRBV4-3 and TRBJ2-1, with no clear D. V lost 0 bases, J lost 4 bases, and 10 bases lay in between. There are 15 residues in the CDR3. Germline V gene lookup returns CDR1 LGHNA and CDR2 YSLEER. The CDR3 loop is CASSQDGKGYNEQFF. CDR3 nucleotide sequence: TGCGCCAGCAGCCAAGATGGTAAGGGTTACAATGAGCAGTTCTTC.

The chain is built from TRBV3-1 and TRBJ1-2; D uncertain. The germline V and J ends were trimmed by 2 bases and 8 bases, with 12 bases remaining between them. The germline CDR1 and CDR2 sequences are LGHDT and YNNKEL (reference sequence). This CDR3 comprises 13 residues. For the CDR3, the DNA is TGTGCCAGCAGCCAAAGCGGGTTTATGGGCTACACCTTC. It encodes CASSQSGFMGYTF.

The chain is built from TRBV2 and TRBJ2-3; 8 bases are a match to TRBD1. The germline V gene encodes CDR1 SNHLY and CDR2 FYNNEI. V lost 3 bases, J lost 5 bases, and 7 bases stayed unmatched. The CDR3 is made up of 15 amino acids. The CDR3 nucleotides are TGTGCCAGCAGTGACCCTCAGGGGGCGCGAGATACGCAGTATTTT. Translating it yields CASSDPQGARDTQYF.

This clonotype was counted between two and nine times. The chain carries TRBV12-3 or TRBV12-4 and TRBJ2-2; D is unresolved. The CDR3 has 14 residues. Trimming removed 6 bases at V and 2 bases at J, with 10 bases between. DNA for the CDR3: TGTGCCAGCAGCCAACAAAGAAACACCGGGGAGCTGTTTTTT. This translates into CASSQQRNTGELFF.

In this sample, this clonotype turned up a few times. This chain connects TRBV6-2 or TRBV6-3 to TRBJ1-5, with TRBD1 matching over 8 bases. With 7 bases clipped from V and 6 bases from J, the junction kept 14 bases outside the gene matches. The CDR3 consists of 16 residues. Looked up from germline, CDR1 is MNHEY and CDR2 is SVGEGT. CDR3: CASNTGGWGWGQPQHF. The CDR3, as DNA: TGTGCCAGCAACACAGGGGGATGGGGTTGGGGTCAGCCCCAGCATTTT.

This chain uses TRBV27 with TRBJ1-5, with 7 positions matching TRBD1. Germline-derived CDR1 and CDR2 are MNHEY and SMNVEV (reference sequence). CDR3 length: 15 amino acids. The J segment lost 5 bases and the V segment lost 5 bases, leaving 9 bases of the junction unmatched. In DNA form, the CDR3 reads TGTGCCAGCAGTCGACAGGGCGGGGGATATCAGCCCCAGCATTTT. It specifies CASSRQGGGYQPQHF.

This clonotype occurred a few times. The chain carries TRBV7-2 and TRBJ2-1, with 10 nucleotides matching TRBD2. This CDR3 is 16 amino acids long. Germline assignment: CDR1 SGHTA and CDR2 FQGNSA. V shed 6 bases, J shed 5 bases, and the junction held 10 bases outside the gene matches. The CDR3 sequence is CASSQTGLAGDNEQFF. CDR3 bases: TGTGCCAGCAGTCAAACGGGCCTAGCGGGAGACAATGAGCAGTTCTTC.

This clonotype showed up just a few times. V and J are TRBV25-1 and TRBJ2-7, with 13 bases aligning to TRBD2. CDR1 and CDR2 (germline): MGHDK, SYGVNS. This CDR3 spans 15 amino acids. J lost 3 bases, V lost 5 bases, and 4 bases had no gene match. In DNA, the CDR3 is TGTGCCAGCAGTACGACTAGCGGGGGGTTCTACGAGCAGTACTTC. It is translated as CASSTTSGGFYEQYF.

The chain recombines TRBV20-1 with TRBJ2-1; D might be TRBD2 (5 bases). V was shortened by 0 bases and J by 0 bases, with 9 bases between the two germline ends. The CDR3 loop spans 15 amino acids. CDR1 is DFQATT, CDR2 SNEGSKA, per germline (reference sequence). CDR3 loop: CSARDVGASYNEQFF. As DNA, the CDR3 is TGCAGTGCTAGAGATGTGGGAGCCTCCTACAATGAGCAGTTCTTC.